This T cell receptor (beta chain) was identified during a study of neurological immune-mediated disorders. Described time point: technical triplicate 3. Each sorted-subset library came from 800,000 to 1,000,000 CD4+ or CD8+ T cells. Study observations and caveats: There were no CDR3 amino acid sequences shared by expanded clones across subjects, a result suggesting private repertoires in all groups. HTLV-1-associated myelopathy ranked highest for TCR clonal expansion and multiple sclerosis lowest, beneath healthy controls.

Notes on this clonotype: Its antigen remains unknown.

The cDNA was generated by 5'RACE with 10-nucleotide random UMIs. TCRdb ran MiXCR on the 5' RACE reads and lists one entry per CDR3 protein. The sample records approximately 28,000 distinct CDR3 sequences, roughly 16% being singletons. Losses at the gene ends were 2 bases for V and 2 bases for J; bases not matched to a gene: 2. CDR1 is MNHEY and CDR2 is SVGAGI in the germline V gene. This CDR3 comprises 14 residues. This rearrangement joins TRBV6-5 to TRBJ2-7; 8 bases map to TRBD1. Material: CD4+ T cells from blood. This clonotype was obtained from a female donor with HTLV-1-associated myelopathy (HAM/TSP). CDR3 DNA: TGTGCCAGCAGTTACGGACAGGGAGCCTACGAGCAGTACTTC. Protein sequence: CASSYGQGAYEQYF.